Here is one T cell receptor (beta chain) with its context. The target antigen is unknown. The sample holds other DNA sequences that translate to the same CDR3. The length of the CDR3 is 12 residues. CDR1 is MDHEN and CDR2 is SYDVKM in the germline V gene. V lost 3 bases, J lost 4 bases, and 7 bases lay in between. The data are from a study of cytomegalovirus exposure and HLA in healthy donors. The PCR ran on 60 Vbeta and 13 Jbeta primers. Libraries were prepared by immunoSEQ multiplex PCR; TCRdb keeps only in-frame clonotypes and omits some of them. Among under 100,000 clones, 60% to 85% were seen once, and the ten largest hold 5.5% to 7.5%. Study outcomes and limitations: With high specificity and sensitivity, the classifier reportedly diagnosed cytomegalovirus status.

The TCR comes from a man aged 18 to 29 in good health and CMV-seropositive. The sequenced sample was PBMCs. V gene TRBV28 combines with J gene TRBJ2-7; D is undetermined. As DNA, the CDR3 is TGTGCCAGCAGTTTGGCCGGGTACGAGCAGTACTTC. Protein sequence: CASSLAGYEQYF.